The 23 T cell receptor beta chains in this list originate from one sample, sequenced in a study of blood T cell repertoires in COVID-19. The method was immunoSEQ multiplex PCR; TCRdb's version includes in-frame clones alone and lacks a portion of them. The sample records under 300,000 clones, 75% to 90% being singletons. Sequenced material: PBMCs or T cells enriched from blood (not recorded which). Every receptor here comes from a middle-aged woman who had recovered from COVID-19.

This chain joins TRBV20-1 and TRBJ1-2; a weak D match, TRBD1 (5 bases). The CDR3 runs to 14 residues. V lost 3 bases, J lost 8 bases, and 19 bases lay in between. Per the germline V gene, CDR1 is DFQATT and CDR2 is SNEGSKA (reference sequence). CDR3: CSASGDSASGGYTF. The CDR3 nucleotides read TGCAGTGCTAGTGGTGACAGCGCCTCTGGGGGCTACACCTTC.

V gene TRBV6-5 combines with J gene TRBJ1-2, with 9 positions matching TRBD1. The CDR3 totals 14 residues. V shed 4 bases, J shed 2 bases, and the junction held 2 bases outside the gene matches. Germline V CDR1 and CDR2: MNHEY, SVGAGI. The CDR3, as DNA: TGTGCCAGCAGTTCGGACAGGGGAAACTATGGCTACACCTTC. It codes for CASSSDRGNYGYTF.

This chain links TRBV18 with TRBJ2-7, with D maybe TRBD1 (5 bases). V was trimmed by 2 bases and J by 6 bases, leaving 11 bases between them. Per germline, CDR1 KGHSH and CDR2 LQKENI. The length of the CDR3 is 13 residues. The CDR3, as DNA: TGTGCCAGCTCACCAGGGCAGGGCGGCGAGCAGTACTTC. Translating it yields CASSPGQGGEQYF.

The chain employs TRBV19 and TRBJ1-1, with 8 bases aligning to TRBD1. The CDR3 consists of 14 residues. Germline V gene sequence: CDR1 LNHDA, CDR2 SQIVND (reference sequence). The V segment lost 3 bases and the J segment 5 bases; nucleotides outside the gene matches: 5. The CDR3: CASSMAGTGTEAFF. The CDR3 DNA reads TGTGCCAGTAGTATGGCAGGGACAGGTACTGAAGCTTTCTTT.

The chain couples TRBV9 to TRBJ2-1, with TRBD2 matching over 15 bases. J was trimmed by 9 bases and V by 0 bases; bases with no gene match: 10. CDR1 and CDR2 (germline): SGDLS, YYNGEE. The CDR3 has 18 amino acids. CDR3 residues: CASSVASGLAGGPFEQFF. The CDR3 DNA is TGTGCCAGCAGCGTAGCTTCCGGACTAGCGGGGGGGCCGTTTGAGCAGTTCTTC.

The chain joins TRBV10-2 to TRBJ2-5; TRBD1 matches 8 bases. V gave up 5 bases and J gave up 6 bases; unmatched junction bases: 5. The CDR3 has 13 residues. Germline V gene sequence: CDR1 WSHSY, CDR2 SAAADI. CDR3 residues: CASSKGQAQTQYF. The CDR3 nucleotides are TGCGCCAGCAGTAAGGGACAGGCGCAGACCCAGTACTTC.

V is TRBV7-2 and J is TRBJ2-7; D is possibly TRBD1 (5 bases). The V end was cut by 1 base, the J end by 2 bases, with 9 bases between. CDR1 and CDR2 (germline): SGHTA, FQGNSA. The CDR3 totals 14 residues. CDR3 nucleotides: TGTGCCAGCAGCTTAGAATGGGGCCCCTACGAGCAGTACTTC. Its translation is CASSLEWGPYEQYF.

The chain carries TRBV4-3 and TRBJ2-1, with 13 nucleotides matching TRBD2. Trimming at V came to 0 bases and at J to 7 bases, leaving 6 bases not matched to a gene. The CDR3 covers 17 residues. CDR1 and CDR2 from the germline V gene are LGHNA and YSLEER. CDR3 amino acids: CASSQDLRTSGRNEQFF. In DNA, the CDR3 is TGCGCCAGCAGCCAAGATCTCAGGACTAGCGGGAGAAATGAGCAGTTCTTC.

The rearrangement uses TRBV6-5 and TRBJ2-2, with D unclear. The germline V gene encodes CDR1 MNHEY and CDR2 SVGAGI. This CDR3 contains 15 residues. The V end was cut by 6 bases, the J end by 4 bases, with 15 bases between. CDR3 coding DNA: TGTGCCAGCAGACTCACGACTCCGGCCACCGGGGAGCTGTTTTTT. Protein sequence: CASRLTTPATGELFF.

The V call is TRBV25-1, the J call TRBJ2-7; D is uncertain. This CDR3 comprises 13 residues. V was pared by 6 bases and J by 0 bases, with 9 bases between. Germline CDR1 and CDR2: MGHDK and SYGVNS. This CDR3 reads CASRLTGSYEQYF. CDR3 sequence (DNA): TGTGCCAGCAGGTTGACTGGCTCCTACGAGCAGTACTTC.

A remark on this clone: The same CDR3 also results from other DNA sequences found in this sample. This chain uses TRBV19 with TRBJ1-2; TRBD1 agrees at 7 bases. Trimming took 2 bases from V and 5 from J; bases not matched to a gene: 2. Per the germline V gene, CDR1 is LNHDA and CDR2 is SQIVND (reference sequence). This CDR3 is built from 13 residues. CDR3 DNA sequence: TGTGCCAGTAGTATACGGGACAGTTATGGCTACACCTTC. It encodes CASSIRDSYGYTF.

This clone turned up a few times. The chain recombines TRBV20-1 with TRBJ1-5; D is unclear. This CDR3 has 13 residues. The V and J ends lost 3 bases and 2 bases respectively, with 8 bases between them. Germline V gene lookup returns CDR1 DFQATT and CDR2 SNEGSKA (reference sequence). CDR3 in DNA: TGCAGTGCTAGTTCCTCCGGCAATCAGCCCCAGCATTTT. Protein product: CSASSSGNQPQHF.

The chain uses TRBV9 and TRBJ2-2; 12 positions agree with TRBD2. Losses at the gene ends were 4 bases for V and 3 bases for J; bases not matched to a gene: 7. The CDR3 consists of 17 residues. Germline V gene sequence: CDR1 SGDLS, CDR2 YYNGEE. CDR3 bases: TGTGCCAGCAGCTTCCCGACTAGCGGGAGAGACACCGGGGAGCTGTTTTTT. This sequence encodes CASSFPTSGRDTGELFF.

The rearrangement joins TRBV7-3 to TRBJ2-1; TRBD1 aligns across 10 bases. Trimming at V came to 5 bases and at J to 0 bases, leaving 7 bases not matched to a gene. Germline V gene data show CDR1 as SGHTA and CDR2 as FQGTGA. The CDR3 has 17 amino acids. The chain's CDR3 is CASSRGTGASSYNEQFF. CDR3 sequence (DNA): TGTGCCAGCAGCAGGGGGACAGGGGCGAGCTCCTACAATGAGCAGTTCTTC.

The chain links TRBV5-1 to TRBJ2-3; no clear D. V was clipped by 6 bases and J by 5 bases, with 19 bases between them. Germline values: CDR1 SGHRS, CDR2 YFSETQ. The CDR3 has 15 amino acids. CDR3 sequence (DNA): TGCGCCAGCAAAGAGTTTAGGAGTTTGGGAGATACGCAGTATTTT. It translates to CASKEFRSLGDTQYF.

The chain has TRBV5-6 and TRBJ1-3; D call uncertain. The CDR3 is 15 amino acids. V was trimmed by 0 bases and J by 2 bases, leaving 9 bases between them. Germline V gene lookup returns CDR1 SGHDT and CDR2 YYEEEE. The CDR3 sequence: CASSLGVVTGNTIYF. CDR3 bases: TGTGCCAGCAGCTTGGGCGTGGTCACTGGAAACACCATATATTTT.

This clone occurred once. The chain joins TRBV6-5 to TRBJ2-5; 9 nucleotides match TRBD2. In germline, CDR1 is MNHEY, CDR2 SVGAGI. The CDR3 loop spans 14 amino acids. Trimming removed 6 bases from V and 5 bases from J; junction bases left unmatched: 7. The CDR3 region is CASRQGTSLETQYF. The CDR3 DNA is TGTGCCAGCAGGCAGGGGACTAGCCTGGAGACCCAGTACTTC.

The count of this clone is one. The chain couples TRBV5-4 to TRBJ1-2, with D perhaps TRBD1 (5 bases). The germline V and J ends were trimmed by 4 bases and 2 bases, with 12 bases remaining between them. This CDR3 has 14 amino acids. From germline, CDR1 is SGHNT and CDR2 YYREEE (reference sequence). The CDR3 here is CASSRSTVNYGYTF. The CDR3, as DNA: TGTGCCAGCAGCCGATCGACAGTCAACTATGGCTACACCTTC.

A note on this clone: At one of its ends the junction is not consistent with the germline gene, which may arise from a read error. The CDR3 DNA reads TGTGCCAGCAGGTTGGGGGCAGCCAATTCACCCCTCCACTTT. Amino acids: CASRLGAANSPLHF. The chain is built from TRBV5-6 and TRBJ1-6, with D possibly being TRBD1 (6 bases). The CDR3 covers 14 residues. Germline V gene lookup returns CDR1 SGHDT and CDR2 YYEEEE.

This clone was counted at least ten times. The CDR3 spells CASSQDKGSGQGAVGELFF. The CDR3 DNA reads as TGTGCCAGCAGCCAAGATAAAGGGAGCGGACAGGGGGCGGTCGGGGAGCTGTTTTTT. V usage is TRBV4-2 and J usage is TRBJ2-2, with 11 bases matching TRBD1. Germline V gene lookup returns CDR1 LGHNA and CDR2 YNFKEQ. This CDR3 contains 19 residues. The J segment lost 7 bases and the V segment lost 0 bases, leaving 13 bases of the junction unmatched.

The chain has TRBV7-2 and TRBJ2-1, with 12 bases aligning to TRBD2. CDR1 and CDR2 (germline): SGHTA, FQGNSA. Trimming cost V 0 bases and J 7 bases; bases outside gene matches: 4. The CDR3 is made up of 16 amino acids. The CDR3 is CASSLAGTSGRNEQFF. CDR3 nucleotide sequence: TGTGCCAGCAGCTTAGCCGGGACTAGCGGGCGAAATGAGCAGTTCTTC.

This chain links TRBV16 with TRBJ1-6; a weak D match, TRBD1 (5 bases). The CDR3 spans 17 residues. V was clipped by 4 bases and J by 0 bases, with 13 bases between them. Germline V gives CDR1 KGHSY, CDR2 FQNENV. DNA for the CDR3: TGTGCCAGCAGCCGGGCGGGACCTAGCTCCTATAATTCACCCCTCCACTTT. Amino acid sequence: CASSRAGPSSYNSPLHF.

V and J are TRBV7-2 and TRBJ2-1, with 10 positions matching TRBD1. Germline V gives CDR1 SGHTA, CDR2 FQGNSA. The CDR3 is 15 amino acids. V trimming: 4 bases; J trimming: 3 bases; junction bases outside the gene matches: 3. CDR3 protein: CASSSGQGVYNEQFF. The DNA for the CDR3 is TGTGCCAGCAGCTCAGGACAGGGGGTCTACAATGAGCAGTTCTTC. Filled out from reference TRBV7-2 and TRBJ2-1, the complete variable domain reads GAGVSQSPSNKVTEKGKDVELRCDPISGHTALYWYRQSLGQGLEFLIYFQGNSAPDKSGLPSDRFSAERTGGSVSTLTIQRTQQEDSAVYLCASSSGQGVYNEQFFGPGTRLTVL.